This T cell receptor (beta chain) stems from a study of cytomegalovirus exposure and HLA in healthy donors. The count of this clone is one. Assay: immunoSEQ multiplex PCR; the TCRdb copy retains only in-frame clones and omits some. The sample shows a few hundred thousand clones, over 80% of them seen only once. CDR3 size: 13 residues. Trimming left V 8 bases short and J 6 bases short, with 17 bases between. The TCR was taken from a woman under 30 in good health and CMV-seronegative. J is TRBJ2-7 and V is TRBV23-1; TRBD1 is a possible D gene (5 bases). TRBV23-1 is classed as an ORF, of uncertain function. The material sequenced was PBMCs. CDR3: CASGKYRQPEQYF. CDR3 sequence (DNA): TGCGCCAGCGGTAAATATCGACAGCCCGAGCAGTACTTC.